The source of this T cell receptor beta chain is a study of OX40 agonist ivuxolimab in advanced cancers. About the study as a whole: Ivuxolimab, which targeted the costimulatory receptor OX40 (CD134), was an agonistic, fully human IgG2 monoclonal antibody. Intravenous ivuxolimab was administered to patients every 2 weeks at six dose levels: 0.01, 0.1, 0.3, 1.5, 3 and 10 mg/kg. Of the approximately 54 patients in dose escalation, 19 had hepatocellular carcinoma, roughly 15 had melanoma, 9 had renal cell carcinoma and 9 had head and neck cancer. The dose-escalation cohort was about 87% male with a mean age of roughly 60 years, ranging from roughly 20 to 85. Patients were allowed to have had prior anti-PD-1, anti-PD-L1 or anti-CTLA-4 therapy, and approximately 39% of the dose-escalation patients had been treated with checkpoint inhibitors. Partial responses occurred in three dose-escalation patients: two with cutaneous melanoma and one with hepatocellular carcinoma. Peripheral TCRbeta sequencing was intended to test whether TCR sequence diversity was altered and clonal T-cell expansion was caused by ivuxolimab. The paper describes the monotherapy dose-escalation part (N of about 50 patients) of the phase I trial of ivuxolimab. Study-wide conclusions, independent of this receptor: Low levels of normalized T-cell clonal expansion were also seen in some patients who did not respond. After ivuxolimab, more expanded clones were found on average in CD8+ T cells than in CD4+ T cells. At doses from 0.1 to 3.0 mg/kg, clonal expansion was seen in both CD4+ and CD8+ blood T cells between baseline and week 6. Partial responders in the 0.1-3.0 mg/kg groups had among the lowest normalized peripheral clonal expansion, especially among CD8+ T cells. The antigen specificity of the peripheral T cells that underwent clonal expansion was not determined.

For sequencing of the TCRbeta CDR3 region, genomic DNA was extracted from the sorted cells. TCRbeta CDR3 regions were sequenced using the immunoSEQ Assay. The source is immuneACCESS, and TCRdb retained only in-frame sequences with V and J called. Part of the clones is not carried over; for the studies checked, unresolved V genes explain less than half of this, and the remainder is unexplained. Here the sample has around 30,000 clones; about 93% occur a single time. The ten largest clones take up roughly 4.2% of the sample. Counted from cysteine to phenylalanine, this CDR3 has 19 amino acids. Solely the CDR3 DNA is kept, with 57 bases framed from the first base. As encoded in the germline V gene, CDR1 is LGHNA while CDR2 is YNFKEQ. The trim is 4 bases for V and 0 bases for J, with a gap of 22 bases between the germline ends. For this clone: Its antigen is not yet known. No clone much larger than this one lies a single base away; base qualities are absent.

The trial excluded patients who had a history of autoimmune disease or who were on systemic immunosuppression. In every dose cohort, peripheral blood was drawn for TCR sequencing at baseline, cycle 4 day 1, and cycle 7 day 1. Samples were obtained from an open-label, multicenter, first-in-human phase I dose-escalation trial of ivuxolimab. Adults with locally advanced or metastatic melanoma, renal cell carcinoma, hepatocellular carcinoma or head and neck squamous cell carcinoma were enrolled in the trial. Before TCR sequencing, CD4+ and CD8+ T cells were separately sorted from peripheral blood. The sequenced sample was CD4+ or CD8+ T cells sorted from blood, obtained in a trial of the OX40 agonist ivuxolimab. The V and J segments used are TRBV4-2 and TRBJ2-4, with the D gene tentatively TRBD1 or TRBD2, based on 5 matching bases in each. This clonotype originated in an adult with an advanced solid tumor such as melanoma, head and neck, liver or kidney cancer. CDR3 loop: CASSPGWDPGSIAKNIQYF. The nucleotides read TGTGCCAGCAGCCCAGGGTGGGACCCAGGCTCCATAGCCAAAAACATTCAGTACTTC.